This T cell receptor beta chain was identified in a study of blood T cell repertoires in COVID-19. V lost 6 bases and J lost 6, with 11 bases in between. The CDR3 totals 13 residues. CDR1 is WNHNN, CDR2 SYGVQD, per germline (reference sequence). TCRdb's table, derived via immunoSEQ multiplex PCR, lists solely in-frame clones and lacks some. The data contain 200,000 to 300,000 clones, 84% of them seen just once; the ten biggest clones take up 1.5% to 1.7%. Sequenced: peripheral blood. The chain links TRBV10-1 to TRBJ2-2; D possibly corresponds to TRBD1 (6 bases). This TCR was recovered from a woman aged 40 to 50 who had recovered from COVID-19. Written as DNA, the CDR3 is TGCGCCAGCAGCACAGGGCTAGCCGGGGAGCTGTTTTTT. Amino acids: CASSTGLAGELFF.